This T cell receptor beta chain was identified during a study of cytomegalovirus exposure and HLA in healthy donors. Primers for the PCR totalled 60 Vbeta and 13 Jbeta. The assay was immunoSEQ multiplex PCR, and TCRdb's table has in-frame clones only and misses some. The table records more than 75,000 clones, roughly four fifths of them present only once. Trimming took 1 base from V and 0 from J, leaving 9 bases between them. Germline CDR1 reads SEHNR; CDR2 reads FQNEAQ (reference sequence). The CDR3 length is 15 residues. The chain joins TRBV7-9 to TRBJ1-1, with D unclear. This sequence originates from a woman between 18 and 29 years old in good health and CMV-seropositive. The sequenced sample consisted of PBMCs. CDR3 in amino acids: CASSLDIDMNTEAFF. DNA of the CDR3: TGTGCCAGCAGCTTAGATATAGACATGAACACTGAAGCTTTCTTT.